The 18 T cell receptor beta chains given below trace back to one sample, sequenced in a study of siplizumab effects on memory and regulatory T cells. TCRdb's copy holds only in-frame clones and misses some; the assay was immunoSEQ multiplex PCR. The sample holds over 95,000 clones, about 93% seen once. Input material: non-Treg CD4+ T cells sorted from blood. The receptor source for this set is a human donor in good health.

The V call is TRBV4-1, the J call TRBJ1-5; D is possibly TRBD1 (6 bases). Germline V gene data show CDR1 as MGHRA and CDR2 as YSYEKL. The CDR3 has 17 residues. V lost 2 bases, J lost 2 bases, and 16 bases lay in between. Here the CDR3 DNA reads TGCGCCAGCAGCCAAATGGACAGACGTTTTGGCAATCAGCCCCAGCATTTT. The encoded protein is CASSQMDRRFGNQPQHF.

The V gene is TRBV14, the J gene TRBJ1-1, with 7 bases lining up with TRBD1. After removal of 4 bases from V and 3 bases from J, the junction contained 5 bases not matched to a gene. Germline lookup yields CDR1 SGHDN and CDR2 FVKESK. This CDR3 region has 14 residues. The CDR3 DNA reads as TGTGCCAGCAGCCTACAACAGGGGTACACTGAAGCTTTCTTT. This translates into CASSLQQGYTEAFF.

The gene calls are TRBV4-3 and TRBJ1-2; D is unresolved. This CDR3 region has 11 residues. Trimming took 3 bases from V and 8 from J, leaving 7 bases between them. The germline V gene encodes CDR1 LGHNA and CDR2 YSLEER. CDR3 sequence (DNA): TGCGCCAGCAGCCAGGGTGGAGGCTACACCTTC. The encoded protein is CASSQGGGYTF.

The CDR3 spells CASSTTGWQPQHF. The CDR3 nucleotides read TGTGCCAGTAGCACGACAGGGTGGCAGCCCCAGCATTTT. The chain links TRBV19 to TRBJ1-5; 7 bases are shared with TRBD1. Germline-derived CDR1 and CDR2 are LNHDA and SQIVND (reference sequence). The CDR3 is made up of 13 amino acids. The ends lost 6 bases at V and 7 bases at J; junction bases unmatched: 6.

The chain links TRBV2 to TRBJ1-5; D is ambiguous. CDR1 is SNHLY and CDR2 is FYNNEI in the germline V gene. CDR3 length: 12 residues. V was cut by 6 bases and J by 4 bases, with 7 bases left in between. The CDR3 DNA is TGTGCCAGCAGGGCAGATAATCAGCCCCAGCATTTT. Amino acids: CASRADNQPQHF.

This rearrangement joins TRBV7-9 to TRBJ2-7, with D hard to call. The CDR3 contains 13 residues. The V end lost 1 base, the J end lost 0 bases, and 4 bases lay between the germline ends. Germline V lookup: CDR1 SEHNR, CDR2 FQNEAQ (reference sequence). For the CDR3, the DNA is TGTGCCAGCAGCTTAGGCTTCTCCTACGAGCAGTACTTC. Translated, it gives CASSLGFSYEQYF.

The rearrangement uses TRBV6-1 and TRBJ2-3; D remains ambiguous. The V end lost 5 bases, the J end lost 1 base, and 7 bases lay between the germline ends. CDR1 MNHNS and CDR2 SASEGT come from the germline V gene. This CDR3 is built from 13 residues. CDR3 sequence reads: CASSWRGTDTQYF. Written as DNA, the CDR3 is TGTGCCAGCAGTTGGCGCGGCACAGATACGCAGTATTTT.

The genes are TRBV7-8 and TRBJ1-2; the D is unclear. This CDR3 is built from 14 residues. Germline CDR1 SGHVS, CDR2 FQNEAQ. The V end lost 1 base, the J end lost 4 bases, and 10 bases lay between the germline ends. The chain's CDR3 is CASSLVTERYGYTF. The CDR3 DNA reads as TGTGCCAGCAGCTTAGTAACAGAGCGCTATGGCTACACCTTC. The full variable domain, completed using reference TRBV7-8 and TRBJ1-2, is GAGVSQSPRYKVAKRGQDVALRCDPISGHVSLFWYQQALGQGPEFLTYFQNEAQLDKSGLPSDRFFAERPEGSVSTLKIQRTQQEDSAVYLCASSLVTERYGYTFGSGTRLTVV.

V gene TRBV7-2 combines with J gene TRBJ2-3, with D possibly TRBD2 on 5 matching bases. V was trimmed by 4 bases and J by 4 bases, leaving 6 bases between them. The CDR3 loop spans 12 amino acids. Germline CDR1 reads SGHTA; CDR2 reads FQGNSA. CDR3 sequence (DNA): TGTGCCAGCAGCTCGGACTCAGATACGCAGTATTTT. It is translated as CASSSDSDTQYF.

This clone was recorded only once. The V and J genes are TRBV18 and TRBJ2-5; no definite D call. Germline V gene sequence: CDR1 KGHSH, CDR2 LQKENI. The CDR3 spans 17 residues. The V and J ends lost 3 bases and 5 bases respectively, with 22 bases between them. CDR3 DNA: TGTGCCAGCTCACCCCTGCCAATTTCTATTACGCCCGAGACCCAGTACTTC. Its protein product is CASSPLPISITPETQYF.

The chain joins TRBV5-6 to TRBJ1-1; D is unresolved. This CDR3 is 17 amino acids long. Germline CDR1 is SGHDT and CDR2 is YYEEEE. The germline V and J ends were trimmed by 2 bases and 1 base, with 18 bases remaining between them. CDR3 region: CASSFSGQISPNTEAFF. The CDR3 DNA follows: TGTGCCAGCAGCTTCTCAGGTCAGATATCCCCGAACACTGAAGCTTTCTTT.

This chain connects TRBV7-9 to TRBJ2-7; perhaps TRBD2 as D (5 bases). Germline V gene data show CDR1 as SEHNR and CDR2 as FQNEAQ (reference sequence). This CDR3 spans 15 amino acids. Trimming removed 2 bases at V and 0 bases at J, with 11 bases between. This CDR3 reads CASSLPRGYSYEQYF. The CDR3 DNA is TGTGCCAGCAGCTTACCCCGCGGGTACTCCTACGAGCAGTACTTC.

The V and J genes are TRBV9 and TRBJ2-3; the D call may be TRBD1 or TRBD2 (5 bases each). CDR1 is SGDLS and CDR2 is YYNGEE in the germline V gene. The CDR3 loop spans 15 amino acids. The V end was cut by 0 bases, the J end by 3 bases, with 11 bases between. The CDR3 sequence: CASSVGGVGTDTQYF. CDR3 in DNA: TGTGCCAGCAGCGTAGGAGGGGTTGGGACAGATACGCAGTATTTT.

This sequence joins TRBV2 and TRBJ2-3; the match to TRBD2 covers 12 bases. This CDR3 is built from 15 residues. The trim removed 8 bases at V and 4 bases at J, leaving 7 bases unmatched. Germline assignment: CDR1 SNHLY and CDR2 FYNNEI. CDR3 DNA sequence: TGTGCCAGCGGTCCTAGCGGGGGGGCGGCAGATACGCAGTATTTT. Translating it yields CASGPSGGAADTQYF.

The rearrangement links TRBV7-2 to TRBJ2-2, with no clear D. The V gene's germline CDR1 is SGHTA and CDR2 FQGNSA. Trimming took off 1 base at V and 2 bases at J, with 5 bases between the two ends. This CDR3 has 14 residues. CDR3 sequence (DNA): TGTGCCAGCAGCTTAGTGGGAAACACCGGGGAGCTGTTTTTT. Its translation: CASSLVGNTGELFF.

The genes are TRBV28 and TRBJ1-4; unclear D gene. The CDR3 spans 12 residues. V was trimmed by 10 bases and J by 5 bases, leaving 11 bases between them. The V gene's germline CDR1 is MDHEN and CDR2 SYDVKM. CDR3 nucleotides: TGTGCCATCAGAGACCAAAATGAAAAACTGTTTTTT. This encodes CAIRDQNEKLFF.

This clone was seen only once. The J gene is TRBJ2-7, the V gene TRBV27, with TRBD1 matching over 10 bases. This CDR3 has 13 residues. J gave up 3 bases and V 6 bases, and 2 bases lay outside the gene matches. The V gene's germline CDR1 is MNHEY and CDR2 SMNVEV (reference sequence). CDR3 nucleotides: TGTGCCAGCAGAAGGACAGGGGGCTACGAGCAGTACTTC. The encoded protein is CASRRTGGYEQYF.

The rearrangement links TRBV6-1 to TRBJ2-3, with 9 bases that match TRBD1. J was trimmed by 3 bases and V by 2 bases; bases with no gene match: 9. CDR1 MNHNS and CDR2 SASEGT come from the germline V gene. The CDR3 covers 17 residues. The CDR3 sequence is CASSETGTGSWTDTQYF. CDR3 bases: TGTGCCAGCAGTGAAACCGGGACAGGGAGTTGGACAGATACGCAGTATTTT.